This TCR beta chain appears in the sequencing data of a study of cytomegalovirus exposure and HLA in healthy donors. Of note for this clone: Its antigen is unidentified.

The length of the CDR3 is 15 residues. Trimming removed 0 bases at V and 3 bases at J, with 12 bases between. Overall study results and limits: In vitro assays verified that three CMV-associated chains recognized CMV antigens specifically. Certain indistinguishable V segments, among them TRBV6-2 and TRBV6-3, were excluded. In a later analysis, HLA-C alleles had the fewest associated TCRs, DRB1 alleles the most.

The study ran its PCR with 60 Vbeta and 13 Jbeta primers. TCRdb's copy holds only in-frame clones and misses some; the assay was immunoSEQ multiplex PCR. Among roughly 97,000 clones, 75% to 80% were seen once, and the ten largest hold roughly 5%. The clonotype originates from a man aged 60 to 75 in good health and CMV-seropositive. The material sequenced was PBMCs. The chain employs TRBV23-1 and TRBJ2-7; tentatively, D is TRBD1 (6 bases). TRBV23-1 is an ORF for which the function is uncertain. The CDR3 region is CASSQSSRGVYEQYF. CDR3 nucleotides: TGCGCCAGCAGTCAATCGAGCAGGGGTGTCTACGAGCAGTACTTC.